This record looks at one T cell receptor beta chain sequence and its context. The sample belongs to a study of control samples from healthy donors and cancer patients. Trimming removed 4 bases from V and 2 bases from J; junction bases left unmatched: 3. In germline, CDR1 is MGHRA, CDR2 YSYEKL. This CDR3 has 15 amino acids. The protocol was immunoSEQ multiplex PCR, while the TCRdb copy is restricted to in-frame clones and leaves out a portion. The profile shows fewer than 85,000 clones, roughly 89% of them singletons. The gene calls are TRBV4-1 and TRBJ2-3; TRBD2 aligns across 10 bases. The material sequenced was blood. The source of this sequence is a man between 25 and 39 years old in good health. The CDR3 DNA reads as TGCGCCAGCAGCCCGACTAGCGGGTTCACAGATACGCAGTATTTT. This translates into CASSPTSGFTDTQYF.